The clone carrying this TCR beta chain was detected many times. Its target is unknown. The TCR library protocol attached unique molecular identifiers to the individual cDNA molecules. MiXCR, applied by TCRdb to the 5' RACE reads, yields one record per CDR3 protein. Of tens of thousands of distinct CDR3 sequences listed, about 10% are singletons. This entry is derived from a study of early T cells in non-severe SARS-CoV-2 infection. Overall study results and limits: The VDJdb matching leaned toward anti-spike CD8 responses and overlooked private and CD4 specificities.

The V gene's germline CDR1 is KGHSH and CDR2 LQKENI. With 2 bases removed from V and 5 bases from J, the gap between germline ends came to 8 bases. The CDR3 is made up of 13 amino acids. This sequence originates from an adult who was a healthcare worker with PCR-confirmed SARS-CoV-2 infection or an uninfected control (not recorded which). The sequenced material came from whole blood. The genes are TRBV18 and TRBJ2-3, with no clear D. This CDR3 reads CASSPSSGDTQYF. The CDR3 DNA reads TGTGCCAGCTCACCATCGTCCGGAGATACGCAGTATTTT.